This is a list of T cell receptor beta chains from one sample in a study of neoadjuvant nivolumab and ipilimumab in lung cancer. TCRdb's copy holds only in-frame clones and misses some; the assay was immunoSEQ multiplex PCR. The table records 40,000 to 60,000 clones, roughly 89% of them present only once. The source was blood, collected before neoadjuvant nivolumab, alone or with ipilimumab. The receptor set was obtained from an adult with non-small cell lung cancer. Some clones in this sample may be carry-over from other donors' samples. CDR3s include the opening cysteine and the closing phenylalanine or tryptophan. A D gene is named only where the DNA matches it firmly. Where a row states a size, it is once, few, many or the class of an expanded clone; other rows omit it.

J: TRBJ2-1
D: TRBD2
size: .
V: TRBV9
DNA: TGTGCCAGCAGCTCAATGACTAGCGGGGGGTCCAATGAGCAGTTCTTC
CDR3: CASSSMTSGGSNEQFF

J: TRBJ2-7
D: .
size: few
V: TRBV13
DNA: TGTGCCAGCAGCTTAGGCCTTTACGAGCAGTACTTC
CDR3: CASSLGLYEQYF

J: TRBJ2-4
D: .
size: .
V: TRBV10-1
DNA: TGCGCCAGCAGTGAGTCGACGGGCTCTGAAAACATTCAGTACTTC
CDR3: CASSESTGSENIQYF

J: TRBJ1-1
D: .
size: .
V: TRBV7-8
DNA: TGTGCCAGCAGCTTAAGGGGGACTGAAGCTTTCTTT
CDR3: CASSLRGTEAFF

J: TRBJ2-7
D: .
size: .
V: TRBV15
DNA: TGTGCCACCAGCAGAGAGGGTTTACCCGAGCAGTACTTC
CDR3: CATSREGLPEQYF

J: TRBJ1-2
D: .
size: once
V: TRBV7-9
DNA: TGTGCCAGCAGCCCCCGGGAGGGACACTATGGCTACACCTTC
CDR3: CASSPREGHYGYTF

J: TRBJ2-3
D: TRBD2
size: .
V: TRBV7-9
DNA: TGTGCCAGCAGCCTCCGAATAGCGGGGGCTAGCACAGATACGCAGTATTTT
CDR3: CASSLRIAGASTDTQYF

J: TRBJ1-2
D: .
size: once
V: TRBV29-1
DNA: TGCAGCGTTGACAGATTCCACTATGGCTACACCTTC
CDR3: CSVDRFHYGYTF

J: TRBJ2-2
D: .
size: .
V: TRBV18
DNA: TGTGCCAGCTCACCGAGATTAGGCATGCATGGTAACACCGGGGAGCTGTTTTTT
CDR3: CASSPRLGMHGNTGELFF

J: TRBJ2-7
D: .
size: .
V: TRBV20-1
DNA: TGCAGTGCTAGTGTGGGGGACGAGCAGTACTTC
CDR3: CSASVGDEQYF

J: TRBJ1-1
D: .
size: .
V: TRBV6-1
DNA: TGTGCCAGCAGGCGTGTGGAGAACACTGAAGCTTTCTTT
CDR3: CASRRVENTEAFF

J: TRBJ1-1
D: .
size: .
V: TRBV20-1
DNA: TGCAGTGCTCGACAGGCCACTGAAGCTTTCTTT
CDR3: CSARQATEAFF

J: TRBJ2-7
D: TRBD2
size: once
V: TRBV5-4
DNA: TGTGCCAGCAGCTTGGGGGGACTAGCGGGAGAGTACGAGCAGTACTTC
CDR3: CASSLGGLAGEYEQYF

J: TRBJ1-1
D: .
size: .
V: TRBV7-2
DNA: TGTGCCAGCAGCTTACGGGGTCAGAGCGGTAGGGCTTTCTTT
CDR3: CASSLRGQSGRAFF

J: TRBJ1-2
D: .
size: .
V: TRBV18
DNA: TGTGCCAGCTCTCCCGGGCTGCTTAACTATGGCTACACCTTC
CDR3: CASSPGLLNYGYTF

J: TRBJ2-3
D: TRBD2
size: once
V: TRBV5-4
DNA: TGTGCCTTCACTAGCGGGAGTCAAGATACGCAGTATTTT
CDR3: CAFTSGSQDTQYF

J: TRBJ2-2
D: TRBD2
size: .
V: TRBV14
DNA: TGTGCCAGCAGCCTTCTCCCGTTTAGCGGGACGAACACCGGGGAGCTGTTTTTT
CDR3: CASSLLPFSGTNTGELFF

J: TRBJ2-1
D: .
size: .
V: TRBV7-9
DNA: TGTGCCAGCAGCCCCTACAATGAGCAGTTCTTC
CDR3: CASSPYNEQFF

J: TRBJ2-1
D: TRBD1
size: few
V: TRBV15
DNA: TGTGCCACCAGCAGAGATACAGGGGGCTCCTACAATGAGCAGTTCTTC
CDR3: CATSRDTGGSYNEQFF

J: TRBJ1-2
D: .
size: .
V: TRBV18
DNA: TGTGCCAGCTCACTACGGGCAGGAGACTATGGCTACACCTTC
CDR3: CASSLRAGDYGYTF

J: TRBJ2-7
D: .
size: once
V: TRBV7-2
DNA: TGTGCCAGCAGCTTAGCGCCGGGGGCTGGATACGAGCAGTACTTC
CDR3: CASSLAPGAGYEQYF

J: TRBJ1-1
D: .
size: .
V: TRBV6-1
DNA: TGTGCCAGCAGTCAGACGGCAGAAGCTTTCTTT
CDR3: CASSQTAEAFF

J: TRBJ1-2
D: .
size: few
V: TRBV9
DNA: TGTGCCAGCAGCATATCGGGGGAATACGGCTACACCTTC
CDR3: CASSISGEYGYTF

J: TRBJ2-2
D: TRBD1
size: .
V: TRBV9
DNA: TGTGCCAGCAGCGTACGGGACAGGGGGTGGGACACCGGGGAGCTGTTTTTT
CDR3: CASSVRDRGWDTGELFF

J: TRBJ2-1
D: .
size: .
V: TRBV7-9
DNA: TGTGCCAGCCCAGGGGGGACCTACAATGAGCAGTTCTTC
CDR3: CASPGGTYNEQFF

J: TRBJ1-5
D: .
size: .
V: TRBV6-6
DNA: TGTGCCAGCAGTTACCCAGGGAGCAATCAGCCCCAGCATTTT
CDR3: CASSYPGSNQPQHF

J: TRBJ2-5
D: .
size: .
V: TRBV6-6
DNA: TGTGCCACCCTAAAAGAGACCCAGTACTTC
CDR3: CATLKETQYF

J: TRBJ1-5
D: .
size: .
V: TRBV7-2
DNA: TGTGCCAGCAGCTTAATGGGGGATCAGCCCCAGCATTTT
CDR3: CASSLMGDQPQHF

J: TRBJ2-7
D: TRBD1
size: .
V: TRBV14
DNA: TGTGCCAGACGACAGGGAAATAGCTCCTACGAGCAGTACTTC
CDR3: CARRQGNSSYEQYF

J: TRBJ2-7
D: .
size: .
V: TRBV7-9
DNA: TGTGCCAGCAGCTTAGAGGGCAGTCGCTCCTACGAGCAGTACTTC
CDR3: CASSLEGSRSYEQYF

J: TRBJ1-1
D: TRBD1
size: .
V: TRBV11-1
DNA: TGTGCCAGCAGACAAGGACAGGGTAACCCTGAAGCTTTCTTT
CDR3: CASRQGQGNPEAFF

J: TRBJ1-5
D: TRBD1
size: .
V: TRBV6-5
DNA: TGTGCCAGCAGACGGACAGGGCGAAATCAGCCCCAGCATTTT
CDR3: CASRRTGRNQPQHF